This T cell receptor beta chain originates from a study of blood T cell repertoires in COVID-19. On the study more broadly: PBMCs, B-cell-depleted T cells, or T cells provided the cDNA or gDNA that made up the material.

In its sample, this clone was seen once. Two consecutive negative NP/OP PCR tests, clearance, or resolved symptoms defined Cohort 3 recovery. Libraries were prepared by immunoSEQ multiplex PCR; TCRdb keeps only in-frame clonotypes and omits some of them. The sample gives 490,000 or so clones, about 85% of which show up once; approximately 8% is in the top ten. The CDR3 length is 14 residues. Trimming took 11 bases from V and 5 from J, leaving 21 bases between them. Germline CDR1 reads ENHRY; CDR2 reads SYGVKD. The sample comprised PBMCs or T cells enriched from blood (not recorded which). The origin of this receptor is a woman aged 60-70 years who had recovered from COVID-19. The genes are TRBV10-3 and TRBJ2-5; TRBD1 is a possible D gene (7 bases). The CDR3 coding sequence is TGTGCCTCGGAAGCCTCAGGGGGGAGGGAGACCCAGTACTTC. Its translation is CASEASGGRETQYF.